Below, one TCR beta chain is given with its context. The record originates from a study of blood T cell repertoires in COVID-19. The overall study: From the United States, Italy and Spain came samples of acute and convalescent COVID-19.

Sequencing used immunoSEQ multiplex PCR; TCRdb keeps in-frame clones, though not all of them. Of approximately 200,000 clones listed, 70% to 85% were seen once; the top ten hold approximately 1.4%. Trimming removed 4 bases at V and 1 base at J, with 10 bases between. This CDR3 comprises 14 residues. CDR1 is LGHDT and CDR2 is YNNKEL in the germline V gene (reference sequence). The study recruited people aged 18 to 89 years across about two dozen US areas. The receptor was isolated from a woman aged 40 to 50 with acute COVID-19. Sequencing was carried out using PBMCs or T cells enriched from blood (not recorded which). The chain combines TRBV3-1 (or the pseudogene TRBV3-2) with TRBJ2-5; no clear D. The CDR3 region is CASSRLPRQETQYF. The CDR3 coding sequence is TGTGCCAGCAGCCGACTTCCCCGCCAAGAGACCCAGTACTTC.